The entry that follows covers one TCR beta chain sequence. What it binds is unknown. These donors were members of the approximately 110-subject validation cohort, a group separate from the roughly 670-subject first cohort. Sequencing was performed with immunoSEQ multiplex PCR; in TCRdb, only in-frame clones are kept and a portion is missing. The sample has over 150,000 clones, roughly 85% seen once. The sample is drawn from a study of cytomegalovirus exposure and HLA in healthy donors. Study-wide results and limits: Rare sequences made up most TCRs, while some public TCRs were found in many donors.

Sequences were obtained from PBMCs. This TCR was sampled from a man between 18 and 29 years old in good health and CMV-seropositive.

CDR3 sequence: CASSESAGTEAFF. The CDR3 DNA reads TGCGCCAGCAGTGAGTCCGCGGGCACTGAAGCTTTCTTT. The V and J genes are TRBV10-2 and TRBJ1-1; D is undetermined. The CDR3 has 13 amino acids. V lost 0 bases and J lost 4, with 6 bases in between. The V gene's germline CDR1 is WSHSY and CDR2 SAAADI.